The 3 T cell receptor beta chains below all came from one sample that was sequenced in a study of radiotherapy plus CTLA-4 blockade in lung cancer (dated by TCRdb to 2016 to 2018). Receptors were amplified or captured by the immunoSEQ multiplex PCR assay. As stored in TCRdb, this immuneACCESS dataset retains in-frame rearrangements with V and J assigned. A fraction of the clones does not appear; measured against another copy, unresolved V genes explain less than half of the discrepancy, and the remainder lacks a known reason. The sample profile shows approximately 47,000 clones; roughly 80% of them were found once. 2.5% to 4% of the sample is held by the ten biggest clonotypes. The sequencing used peripheral blood, collected from a patient treated with radiotherapy plus ipilimumab. The receptor source for this set is a human donor with non-small cell lung cancer who had stable disease on radiotherapy plus ipilimumab.

This clone is a singleton in its sample. This chain connects TRBV27 to TRBJ1-1, with 9 bases identical to TRBD1. J gave up 4 bases and V 4 bases, and 4 bases lay outside the gene matches. The germline CDR1 and CDR2 sequences are MNHEY and SMNVEV (reference sequence). The CDR3 totals 14 residues. The CDR3 loop reads CASSSGQGITEAFF. The CDR3 bases are TGTGCCAGCAGTTCGGGACAGGGAATCACTGAAGCTTTCTTT.

The CDR3 protein is CASSLALGQGDYEQYF. The CDR3, as DNA: TGTGCCAGCAGCTTGGCCCTGGGACAGGGCGACTACGAGCAGTACTTC. V usage is TRBV5-4 and J usage is TRBJ2-7, with 9 nucleotides matching TRBD1. CDR1 and CDR2 (germline): SGHNT, YYREEE (reference sequence). J was trimmed by 3 bases and V by 0 bases; bases with no gene match: 7. The CDR3 consists of 16 residues.

The CDR3 region is CASSRSGANVLTF. In DNA form, the CDR3 reads TGTGCCAGCAGTCGCTCTGGGGCCAACGTCCTGACTTTC. This chain uses TRBV13 with TRBJ2-6; D not certain. V gave up 6 bases and J gave up 0 bases, with 3 bases separating them. CDR1 and CDR2 (germline): PRHDT, FYEKMQ (reference sequence). This CDR3 has 13 amino acids.